This TCR beta chain was identified during a study of blood T cell repertoires in COVID-19. Study background: There were acute and convalescent COVID-19 samples, and they came from the United States, Italy and Spain. Sample material is recorded as cDNA or gDNA derived from T cells, B-cell-depleted T cells, or PBMCs.

As processed by the authors: Using reference gene primer amplification, nucleated cell counts were estimated. Clones were sequenced by immunoSEQ multiplex PCR, and TCRdb holds only the in-frame ones, with some missing. The V and J calls and clone size come from that table; D and trimming were worked out from the DNA. The sample lists about 55,000 clones, more than 80% occurring once. The sequenced sample was peripheral blood. The sequence was collected from a human donor in a cohort sampled during active COVID-19.

DNA of the CDR3: TGTGCCAGCAGTTCTCTACCTGATCAGCCCCAGCATTTT. Amino acids: CASSSLPDQPQHF. The chain links TRBV6-5 to TRBJ1-5; no firm D call. V dropped 4 bases and J dropped 5 bases, with 9 bases sitting between them. The CDR3 runs to 13 residues. Germline V gene data show CDR1 as MNHEY and CDR2 as SVGAGI.